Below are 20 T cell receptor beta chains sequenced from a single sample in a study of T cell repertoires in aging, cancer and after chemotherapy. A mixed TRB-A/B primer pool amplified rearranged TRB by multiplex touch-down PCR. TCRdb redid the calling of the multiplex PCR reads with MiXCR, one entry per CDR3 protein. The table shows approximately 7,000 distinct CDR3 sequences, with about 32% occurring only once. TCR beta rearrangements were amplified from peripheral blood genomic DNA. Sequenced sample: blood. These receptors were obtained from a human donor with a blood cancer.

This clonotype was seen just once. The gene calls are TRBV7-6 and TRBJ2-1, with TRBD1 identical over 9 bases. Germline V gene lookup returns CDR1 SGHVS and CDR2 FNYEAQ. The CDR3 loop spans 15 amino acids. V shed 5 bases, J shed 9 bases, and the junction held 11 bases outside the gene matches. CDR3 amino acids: CASSHDYRDRAEQFF. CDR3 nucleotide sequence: TGTGCCAGCAGCCACGACTACAGGGACAGGGCTGAGCAGTTCTTC. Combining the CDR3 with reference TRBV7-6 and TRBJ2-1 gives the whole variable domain GAGVSQSPRYKVTKRGQDVALRCDPISGHVSLYWYRQALGQGPEFLTYFNYEAQQDKSGLPNDRFSAERPEGSISTLTIQRTEQRDSAMYRCASSHDYRDRAEQFFGPGTRLTVL.

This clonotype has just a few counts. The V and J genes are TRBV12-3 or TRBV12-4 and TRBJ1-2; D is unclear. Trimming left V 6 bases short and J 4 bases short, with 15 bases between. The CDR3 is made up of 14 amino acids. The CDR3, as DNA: TGTGCCAGCAGGGCCACGGGCAGTCTCTATGGCTACACCTTC. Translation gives CASRATGSLYGYTF.

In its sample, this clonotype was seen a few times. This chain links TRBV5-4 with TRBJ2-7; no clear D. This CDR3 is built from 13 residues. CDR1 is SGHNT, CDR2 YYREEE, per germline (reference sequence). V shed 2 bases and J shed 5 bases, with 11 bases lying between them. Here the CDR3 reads CASSFRPRDEQYF. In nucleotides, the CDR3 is TGTGCCAGCAGCTTCAGGCCCCGTGACGAGCAGTACTTC.

Here the CDR3 reads CASSLAGFSSYEQYF. CDR3 nucleotides: TGTGCCAGCAGTTTAGCGGGGTTTAGCTCCTACGAGCAGTACTTC. The chain is built from TRBV12-3 or TRBV12-4 and TRBJ2-7, with D uncertain. The CDR3 sequence is 15 residues long. V lost 0 bases and J 0 bases, leaving 9 bases between the germline ends.

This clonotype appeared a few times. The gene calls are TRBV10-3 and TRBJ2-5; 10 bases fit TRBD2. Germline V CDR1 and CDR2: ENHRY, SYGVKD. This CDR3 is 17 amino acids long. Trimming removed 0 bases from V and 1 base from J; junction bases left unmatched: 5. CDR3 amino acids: CAISESLSGGSQETQYF. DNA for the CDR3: TGTGCCATCAGTGAGTCTCTTAGCGGGGGGTCCCAAGAGACCCAGTACTTC.

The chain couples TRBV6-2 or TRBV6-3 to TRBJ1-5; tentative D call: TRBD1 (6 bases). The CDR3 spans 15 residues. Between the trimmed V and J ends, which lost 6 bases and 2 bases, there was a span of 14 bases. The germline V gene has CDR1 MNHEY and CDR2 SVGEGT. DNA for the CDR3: TGTGCCAGCAGCCCAGGGGCCTCGGGCAATCAGCCCCAGCATTTT. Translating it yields CASSPGASGNQPQHF.

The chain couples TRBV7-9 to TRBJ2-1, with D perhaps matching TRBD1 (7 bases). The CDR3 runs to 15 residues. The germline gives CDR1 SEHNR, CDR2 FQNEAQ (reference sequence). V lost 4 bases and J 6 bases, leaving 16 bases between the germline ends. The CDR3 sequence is CASSSPHRGGNEQFF. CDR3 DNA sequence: TGTGCCAGCAGCTCACCCCACAGGGGAGGCAATGAGCAGTTCTTC.

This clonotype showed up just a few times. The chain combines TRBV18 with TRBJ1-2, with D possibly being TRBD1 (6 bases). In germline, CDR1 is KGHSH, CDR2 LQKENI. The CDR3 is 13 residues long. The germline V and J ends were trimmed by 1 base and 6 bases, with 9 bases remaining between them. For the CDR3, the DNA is TGTGCCAGCTCACCACGTAGGACAGATGGCTACACCTTC. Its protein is CASSPRRTDGYTF.

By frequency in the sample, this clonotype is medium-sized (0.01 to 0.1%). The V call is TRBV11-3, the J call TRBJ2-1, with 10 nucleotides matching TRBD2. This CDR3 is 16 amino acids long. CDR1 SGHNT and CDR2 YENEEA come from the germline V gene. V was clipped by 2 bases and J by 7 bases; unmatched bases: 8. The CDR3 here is CASSLRGASGGNEQFF. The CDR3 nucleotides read TGTGCCAGCAGCTTACGGGGGGCTAGCGGGGGTAATGAGCAGTTCTTC.

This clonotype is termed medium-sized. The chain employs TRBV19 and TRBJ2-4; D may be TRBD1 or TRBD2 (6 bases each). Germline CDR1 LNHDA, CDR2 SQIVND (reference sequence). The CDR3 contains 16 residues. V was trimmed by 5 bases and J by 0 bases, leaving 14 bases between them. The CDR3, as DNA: TGTGCCAGTAGTTCAACGGGGGCTCTAGCCAAAAACATTCAGTACTTC. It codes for CASSSTGALAKNIQYF.

CDR3 nucleotides: TGTGCCAGCAGTGTAGAGCAGGGGGAGGGGAACACTGAAGCTTTCTTT. It yields the protein CASSVEQGEGNTEAFF. The chain has TRBV6-5 and TRBJ1-1; the match to TRBD1 covers 7 bases. V shed 5 bases and J 1 base; nucleotides not matched to a gene: 10. CDR3 length equals 16 residues. Germline CDR1 and CDR2: MNHEY and SVGAGI.

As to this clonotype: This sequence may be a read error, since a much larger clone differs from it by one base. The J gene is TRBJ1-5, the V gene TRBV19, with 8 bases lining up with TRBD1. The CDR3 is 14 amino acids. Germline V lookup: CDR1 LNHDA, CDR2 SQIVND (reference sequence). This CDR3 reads CASTPAGGGQPHHF. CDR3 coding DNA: TGTGCCAGTACCCCGGCAGGGGGCGGTCAGCCCCATCATTTT.

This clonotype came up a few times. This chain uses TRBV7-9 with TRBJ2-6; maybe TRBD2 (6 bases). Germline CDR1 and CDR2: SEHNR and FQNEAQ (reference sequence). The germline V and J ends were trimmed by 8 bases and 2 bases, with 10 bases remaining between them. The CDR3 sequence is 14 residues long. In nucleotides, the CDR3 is TGTGCCAGCTTGGGGGGAACTGGGGCCAACGTCCTGACTTTC. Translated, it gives CASLGGTGANVLTF.

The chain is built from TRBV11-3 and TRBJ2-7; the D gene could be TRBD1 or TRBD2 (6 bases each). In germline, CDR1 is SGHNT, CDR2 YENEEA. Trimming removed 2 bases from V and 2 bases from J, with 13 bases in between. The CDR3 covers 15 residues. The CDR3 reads CASSLYRGRTYEQYF. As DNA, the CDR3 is TGTGCCAGCAGCTTATACCGGGGGCGAACCTACGAGCAGTACTTC. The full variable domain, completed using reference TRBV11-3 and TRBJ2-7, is EAGVVQSPRYKIIEKKQPVAFWCNPISGHNTLYWYLQNLGQGPELLIRYENEEAVDDSQLPKDRFSAERLKGVDSTLKIQPAELGDSAVYLCASSLYRGRTYEQYFGPGTRLTVT.

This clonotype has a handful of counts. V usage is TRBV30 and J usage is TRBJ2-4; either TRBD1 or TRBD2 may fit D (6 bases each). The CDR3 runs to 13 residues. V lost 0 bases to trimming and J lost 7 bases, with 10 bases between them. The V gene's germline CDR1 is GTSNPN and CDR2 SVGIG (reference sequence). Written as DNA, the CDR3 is TGTGCCTGGAGTGTAAGAGGGGGGAACATTCAGTACTTC. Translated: CAWSVRGGNIQYF. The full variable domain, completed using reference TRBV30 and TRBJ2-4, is SQTIHQWPATLVQPVGSPLSLECTVEGTSNPNLYWYRQAAGRGLQLLFYSVGIGQISSEVPQNLSASRPQDRQFILSSKKLLLSDSGFYLCAWSVRGGNIQYFGAGTRLSVL.

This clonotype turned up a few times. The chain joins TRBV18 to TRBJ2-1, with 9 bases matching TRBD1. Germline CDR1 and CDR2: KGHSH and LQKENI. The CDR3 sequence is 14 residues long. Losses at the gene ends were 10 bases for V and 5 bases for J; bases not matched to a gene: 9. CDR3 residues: CATQTGQGNNEQFF. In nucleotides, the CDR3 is TGTGCCACTCAAACCGGACAGGGGAACAATGAGCAGTTCTTC.

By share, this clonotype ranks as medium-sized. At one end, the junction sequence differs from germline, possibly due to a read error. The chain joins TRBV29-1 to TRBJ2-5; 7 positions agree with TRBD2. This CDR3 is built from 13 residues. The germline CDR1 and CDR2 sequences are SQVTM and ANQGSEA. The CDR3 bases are TGCAGCGTTTCGCGGGAGACCCAAGGGACCCAGTACTTC. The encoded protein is CSVSRETQGTQYF.

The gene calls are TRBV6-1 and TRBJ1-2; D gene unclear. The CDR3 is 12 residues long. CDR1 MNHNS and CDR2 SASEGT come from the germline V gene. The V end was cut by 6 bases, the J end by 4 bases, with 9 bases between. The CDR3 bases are TGTGCCAGCAGCGGGGTTGGCTATGGCTACACCTTC. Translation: CASSGVGYGYTF.

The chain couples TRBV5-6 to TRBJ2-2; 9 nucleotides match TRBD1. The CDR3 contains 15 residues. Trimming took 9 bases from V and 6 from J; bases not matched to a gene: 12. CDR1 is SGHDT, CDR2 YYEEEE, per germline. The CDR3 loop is CAIRAGTGRPGELFF. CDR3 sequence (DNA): TGTGCCATCAGGGCCGGGACAGGGCGTCCCGGGGAGCTGTTTTTT. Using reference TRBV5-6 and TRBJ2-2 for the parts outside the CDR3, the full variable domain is DAGVTQSPTHLIKTRGQQVTLRCSPKSGHDTVSWYQQALGQGPQFIFQYYEEEERQRGNFPDRFSGHQFPNYSSELNVNALLLGDSALYLCAIRAGTGRPGELFFGEGSRLTVL.

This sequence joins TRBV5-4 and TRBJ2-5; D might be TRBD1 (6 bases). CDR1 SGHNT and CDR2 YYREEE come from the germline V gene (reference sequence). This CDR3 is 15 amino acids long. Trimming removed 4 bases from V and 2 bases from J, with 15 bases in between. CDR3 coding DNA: TGTGCCAGCAGCCGGACCGGGACATCACAAGAGACCCAGTACTTC. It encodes CASSRTGTSQETQYF.